This TCR beta chain was captured by sequencing in a study of human T cells and chemical hapten exposure. Study-wide context: Subjects had 2% DPC placed on roughly 2 cm by roughly 2 cm of upper inner arm skin for sensitization.

As concerns this clonotype: Antigen specificity is unknown.

From the RACE reads, TCRdb called clonotypes with MiXCR, one entry per CDR3 protein. Of about 78,000 distinct CDR3 sequences listed, 8.5% to 9% were seen once; the top ten hold around 3.6%. This sample's time point: patch test 2, 6 weeks after DPC sensitization. Treatment described: therapeutic diphenylcyclopropenone sensitization with weekly scalp DPC. Ahead of applying each patch test, blood was sampled. Sequencing started from total RNA isolated from unfractionated whole blood. Trimming shortened V by 6 bases and J by 2 bases, and 14 bases separated the two germline ends. The CDR3 is 15 amino acids. Germline lookup yields CDR1 MNHEY and CDR2 SVGAGI. Points from the study as a whole: Clustering by CDR3 similarity yielded significantly more large clusters from expanded TCRs than controls.

The V gene is TRBV6-5, the J gene TRBJ1-5; D is perhaps TRBD1 (6 bases). The receptor was derived from a woman between 45 and 65 years old with alopecia areata. Some clones in this sample may be carry-over from other donors' samples. Sequenced here: whole blood, sampled in connection with sensitization to the hapten diphenylcyclopropenone (DPC). CDR3 amino acids: CASRRTRTGNQPQHF. For the CDR3, the DNA is TGTGCCAGCAGACGTACTAGGACAGGCAATCAGCCCCAGCATTTT.